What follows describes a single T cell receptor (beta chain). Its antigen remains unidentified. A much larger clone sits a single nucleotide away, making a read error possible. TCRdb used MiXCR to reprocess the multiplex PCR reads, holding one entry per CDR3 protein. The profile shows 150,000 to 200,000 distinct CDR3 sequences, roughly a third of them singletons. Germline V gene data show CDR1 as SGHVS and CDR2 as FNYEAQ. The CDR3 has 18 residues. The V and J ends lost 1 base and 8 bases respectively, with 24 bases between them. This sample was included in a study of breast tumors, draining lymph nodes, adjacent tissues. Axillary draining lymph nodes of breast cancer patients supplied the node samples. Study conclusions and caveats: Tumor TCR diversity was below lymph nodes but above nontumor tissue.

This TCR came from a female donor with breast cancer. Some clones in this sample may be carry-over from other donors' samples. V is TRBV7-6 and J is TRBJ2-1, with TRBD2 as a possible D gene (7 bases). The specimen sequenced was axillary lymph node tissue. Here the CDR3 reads CASSLGGAGEGEYHEQFF. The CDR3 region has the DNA TGTGCCAGCAGCTTAGGAGGAGCAGGGGAGGGGGAGTACCATGAGCAGTTCTTC. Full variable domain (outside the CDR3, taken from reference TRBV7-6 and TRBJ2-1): GAGVSQSPRYKVTKRGQDVALRCDPISGHVSLYWYRQALGQGPEFLTYFNYEAQQDKSGLPNDRFSAERPEGSISTLTIQRTEQRDSAMYRCASSLGGAGEGEYHEQFFGPGTRLTVL.